The sequence of this T cell receptor beta chain was determined in a study of patients and donors after allogeneic stem cell transplantation (dated by TCRdb to 2018 to 2020). The library was prepared using RT-PCR. This sample was sequenced with a NextSeq 550. TCRdb redid the processing of the public reads, applying fastp at Q25 and MiXCR, and retained in-frame beta chains. When rows share a CDR3 protein, they turn into one entry using the most common DNA and genes. Here the sample has roughly 880,000 distinct CDR3 sequences; 15% to 20% occur a single time. The ten largest clones represent 6% of the sample. This clonotype has ten or more counts. The target of this receptor is not known. No much larger clonotype is one base removed from it; base qualities were not supplied. V is reduced by 3 bases and J by 0 bases, leaving a spacing of 11 bases between them. There are 16 amino acids in the CDR3, from cysteine to phenylalanine inclusive. Here the CDR3 DNA is all that survives: 48 bases in frame from base 1.

The sample was blood, either unsorted or a sorted T cell fraction (not recorded which). The receptor was isolated from a human donor who was either an allogeneic HSCT recipient or a stem cell or donor lymphocyte infusion donor (not recorded which). It is not recorded whose cells these are; they may come from a transplant donor. The chain couples TRBV12-3 or TRBV12-4 to TRBJ2-2; the D gene remains uncertain. The DNA reads TGTGCCAGCAGTTTCGGGCCCAGTGCGAACACCGGGGAGCTGTTTTTT. Its translation reads: CASSFGPSANTGELFF.